These T cell receptor beta chains were read from a single sample in a study of CD8 T cells in ankylosing spondylitis. TCRdb independently ran MiXCR on the 5' RACE reads; one entry per CDR3 protein. The repertoire holds fewer than 500,000 distinct CDR3 sequences, with 20% to 25% as singletons. Sequencing was done on a sample of blood, either unsorted or a sorted T cell fraction (not recorded which). Receptors originate from a male donor with ankylosing spondylitis. CDR3s include the opening cysteine and the closing phenylalanine or tryptophan. The D gene is left open where the match is weak. Only some rows state a clone size, as once, few, many or a class for expanded clones.

TRBJ2-2	TRBV5-1	14	NA	NA	CASSIEEDTGELFF	TGCGCCAGCAGTATAGAAGAGGACACCGGGGAGCTGTTTTTT
TRBJ2-2	TRBV2	15	once	TRBD2	CASSRLAGYTGELFF	TGTGCCAGCAGTAGACTAGCGGGGTACACCGGGGAGCTGTTTTTT
TRBJ2-2	TRBV5-1	16	few	NA	CASSLVQGLATGELFF	TGCGCCAGCAGCTTGGTGCAGGGGCTAGCCACCGGGGAGCTGTTTTTT
TRBJ2-6	TRBV20-1	16	NA	TRBD1	CSARPTGKSGANVLTF	TGCAGTGCTAGACCGACAGGGAAATCTGGGGCCAACGTCCTGACTTTC
TRBJ2-5	TRBV28	14	once	TRBD1	CASSSGQARETQYF	TGTGCCAGCAGTTCCGGACAGGCTCGGGAGACCCAGTACTTC
TRBJ1-2	TRBV7-3	16	many	NA	CASSSSGFPTALGYTF	TGTGCCAGCAGCTCCTCCGGGTTCCCGACAGCCTTGGGCTACACCTTC
TRBJ2-3	TRBV20-1	12	NA	NA	CSARRNTDTQYF	TGCAGTGCTAGAAGAAATACAGATACGCAGTATTTT
TRBJ1-2	TRBV29-1	13	few	TRBD1	CSVETGFTEGYTF	TGCAGCGTTGAGACAGGGTTTACGGAGGGCTACACCTTC
TRBJ1-5	TRBV7-2	13	few	NA	CASSLTGGQPQHF	TGTGCCAGCAGCTTAACTGGGGGGCAGCCCCAGCATTTT
TRBJ2-6	TRBV5-1	17	NA	NA	CASSLAGGALGANVLTF	TGCGCCAGCAGCTTGGCCGGTGGTGCTCTGGGGGCCAACGTCCTGACTTTC
TRBJ1-4	TRBV4-3	17	few	NA	CASSQDILGQKHEKLFF	TGCGCCAGCAGCCAAGATATCCTCGGGCAGAAACATGAAAAACTGTTTTTT
TRBJ1-1	TRBV4-1	13	NA	NA	CASSPGTDLEAFF	TGCGCCAGCAGCCCCGGGACTGACCTTGAAGCTTTCTTT
TRBJ2-1	TRBV20-1	16	NA	NA	CSAPRGLAGSYNEQFF	TGCAGTGCCCCCAGGGGCTTAGCGGGCTCCTACAATGAGCAGTTCTTC
TRBJ2-7	TRBV12-3/TRBV12-4	12	few	NA	CASSRSLYEQYF	TGTGCCAGCAGCCGTAGCCTCTACGAGCAGTACTTC
TRBJ1-2	TRBV19	14	few	NA	CASRAPGANYGYTF	TGTGCCAGTAGAGCCCCAGGAGCTAACTATGGCTACACCTTC
TRBJ2-3	TRBV5-6	15	many	TRBD2	CASSLSLAGTDTQYF	TGTGCCAGCAGCTTGTCTCTAGCGGGGACAGATACGCAGTATTTT
TRBJ2-1	TRBV7-6	14	NA	NA	CASSLAASVNEQFF	TGTGCCAGCAGCTTAGCTGCTAGCGTTAATGAGCAGTTCTTC
TRBJ2-7	TRBV23-1	17	NA	TRBD1	CASTPSDRVQLLYEQYF	TGCGCCAGCACTCCCTCCGACAGGGTCCAACTTCTCTACGAGCAGTACTTC
TRBJ1-2	TRBV28	12	NA	NA	CASSLIGYGYTF	TGTGCCAGCAGCTTAATAGGGTATGGCTACACCTTC
TRBJ2-2	TRBV30	17	once	TRBD2	CAWSSVVAGGTAGELFF	TGTGCCTGGAGTTCCGTGGTAGCGGGAGGAACAGCCGGGGAGCTGTTTTTT